This T cell receptor beta chain comes out of a study of cytomegalovirus exposure and HLA in healthy donors (dated by TCRdb to the late 2010s). In the study overall: An earlier analysis of some 550 of the donors reported approximately 290 Gb of sequence data and 100 million to 140 million unique TCR beta sequences from 150 million to 200 million T cells. About 300 gigabases of sequencing data and roughly 90 million unique TCR sequences were included in an early release covering several hundred HLA-typed donors. The genetic ancestry cluster associated with self-reported Caucasian donors included around 76% of the 398 genotyped donors. The study aimed to test whether cataloging public T cell receptors could reveal signatures of past pathogen exposure. Using immunosequencing, the study profiled T cell repertoires from 500 to 800 subjects and related those repertoires to cytomegalovirus serostatus. Along with the approximately 650-subject first cohort, a separate validation cohort of roughly 110 different subjects was used. High-throughput TCR immunosequencing, statistical association of individual TCRs with disease status, and machine learning were combined to predict cytomegalovirus infection status. In a later analysis, previously published TCR beta repertoires from hundreds of donors were re-analyzed and high-resolution HLA genotyping was added so that TCR occurrence patterns could be studied. In the later analysis, no new phenotypic data were used to find candidate immune exposures; instead, reliance was placed on TCR beta sequences and their occurrence across donors. An earlier analysis of approximately 500 of the donors applied high-throughput TCR beta sequencing to assess whether each TCR beta V gene segment acted as functional or pseudogenic. Donor age, sex, ethnicity and CMV serostatus were compiled together with the repertoire data. Genome-wide SNP genotypes for about 65% of the roughly 670 donors were used in a later genetic analysis, which treated that subset as a discovery cohort. All discovery cohort repertoires had been generated on a single sequencing platform. HLA typing covered class I and class II loci at four-digit resolution. The number of typed donors differed by locus: about 620-630 for A, B, C, DRB1 and DQB1; approximately 540 for DQA1; roughly 600 for DPA1; and around 470 for DPB1. A few DR-DQ haplotypes were treated as single units for association and clustering because of strong linkage in the cohort. Among a few hundred genotyped donors of the cohort, an average of around 240,000 unique TCR beta nucleotide sequences were sequenced per donor, 15% to 20% of them non-productive.

With regard to this clone: Its binding antigen is unknown. No much larger clone is present one base from it, and per-base qualities are unavailable.

In total, 500 to 700 healthy bone marrow donors made up the cohort. All cohort members were sampled while nominally healthy, although unrecorded immune exposures were likely present. The donor tested CMV seropositive, placing the donor among the roughly 300 seropositive members of the cohort. Each donor provided a peripheral blood sample, and peripheral blood mononuclear cells were used for TCR beta sequencing. Genomic DNA was extracted from the blood cell samples with the Qiagen DNeasy Blood Extraction Kit. Libraries were constructed by the immunoSEQ multiplex PCR assay. The multiplex PCR relied on a mix of 60 forward primers for TCR Vbeta segments and 13 reverse primers for TCR Jbeta segments. The CDR3 region of rearranged TCR beta genes was amplified from genomic DNA with a multiplex PCR assay. The Illumina HiSeq System was used to sequence the amplified TCR beta libraries as 87-base-pair reads. On the authors' methods: In a later analysis, some 80 million unique TCR beta chains were counted across the 650 to 700 repertoires, and about 10 million of these chains were shared by at least two donors. A nearest-neighbor algorithm error-corrected the raw reads and collapsed the reads into unique sequences, merging closely related sequences to remove PCR and sequencing errors. Alignment of CDR3 sequences to IMGT reference sequences was used to assign V, D and J gene segments. For a sequence to be retained, a match of at least six nucleotides was required to both a V gene segment and a J gene segment. Rearrangements were classified as productive when the CDR3 lacked stop codons and remained in frame with V and J, and all other rearrangements were classified as non-productive. Following IMGT convention, CDR3 was defined as the stretch from the second conserved V-encoded cysteine up to the conserved J-encoded phenylalanine. In an earlier analysis of around 600 of the donors, sequences lacking an unambiguous match to a single V gene segment were excluded. An earlier analysis of 587 of the donors classified V segments as functional when productive rearrangements were above 56.7% and as segregating when the standard deviation between donors was above 5%. A statistical classification framework was built to diagnose cytomegalovirus status from the catalog of TCR beta chain sequences. A later analysis assigned V and J genes by comparing TCR nucleotide sequences with IMGT/GENE-DB human TR gene sequences. Using the TCRdist pipeline, a later analysis assigned CDR3 sequences along with most-parsimonious VDJ recombination scenarios. A later analysis defined each TCR beta chain by its CDR3 amino acid sequence plus V-gene family, and excluded reads lacking a unique V-gene family. In a later analysis, approximately 590 highly shared, low-generation-probability nucleotide sequences were removed to address suspected cross-contamination and a sequencing artifact. In a later analysis, a clonal expansion index was calculated for each public chain from normalized within-repertoire ranks of inferred template counts. Generation probabilities in a later analysis came from a VDJ recombination model fitted to out-of-frame rearrangements, and those results were checked against IGoR. In a later analysis, hypergeometric tests were used to score TCR-TCR, TCR-HLA and TCR-CMV co-occurrence, with a repertoire-size bias correction applied to TCR pairs. In a later analysis, false discovery rates were estimated by permuting HLA or CMV assignments 20 times. A later analysis grouped co-occurring TCRs with DBSCAN, adding TCRdist sequence similarity when clustering within HLA-allele-positive subsets. Repertoires with fewer than 30,000 or more than 120,000 public chains, plus five repertoires with anomalous nucleotide sharing, were excluded from co-occurrence clustering. TCRdb obtained this table from immuneACCESS and retained in-frame rearrangements with V and J assigned. These tables miss some clones; where compared with another copy, unresolved V genes account for less than half of the shortfall, and the remainder is unexplained. The V and J calls and the clone size are those of that table, but D and trimming were determined from the DNA. Present in this sample are about 140,000 clones, 70% to 85% of which were seen just once. Together, the top ten hold roughly 4.2% of the sample.

Overall study outcomes, separate from this receptor: Linkage disequilibrium might explain the correlated functional status among segregating V segments, but an unknown experimental factor could not be excluded. A few of the identified cytomegalovirus-associated TCR beta chains were confirmed in vitro to be specific for cytomegalovirus antigens. Broadly in line with IMGT annotations, most TCR beta V segments showed up in productive rearrangements about 87% or about 30% of the time in an earlier analysis of several hundred of the donors. In a later genetic analysis, a missense DCLRE1C variant was associated with V-gene and J-gene trimming of TCR beta chains, and the association was replicated in an independent cohort. It was suggested by the authors that the approach could potentially be generalized to other disease states and immunological phenotypes. A total of 150 to 200 TCR beta chains were listed by the study as associated with cytomegalovirus. A cluster of highly shared sequence variants was judged likely to represent a technical artifact of the sequencing pipeline. Only TCR beta chains were sequenced in this cohort, and the absence of alpha or paired-chain data limited detectable features. Because HLA typing was missing for some donors at each locus, association tests included only the typed subset. A further reported finding was that TCR beta sequences accurately predicted the HLA-A and HLA-B alleles for most subjects in the first cohort. In a later analysis, several top co-occurrence clusters were reported to appear linked to parvovirus B19, influenza, CMV and Epstein-Barr virus. For the cohort, immune exposure information was limited to CMV serostatus. Across donors, most TCR sequences were observed very rarely, whereas some public TCRs were present in many individuals. Assigning TCR associations to individual alleles was difficult when HLA alleles, especially DR and DQ, strongly co-occurred. Compared with the roughly 670-donor mean, donors in an Asian-associated ancestry cluster had fewer N-insertions in productive TCRs, according to a later genetic analysis. A later analysis found that HLA-associated TCR beta chains were more clonally expanded and had lower generation probabilities than equally common non-associated chains. The presence/absence analyses assumed that sequencing depth was roughly uniform across donors, and that assumption may not be true. In a later analysis, the rate of TCR association differed among HLA loci, with DRB1 alleles having the most associated TCRs and HLA-C alleles having the fewest. Most CMV-associated TCR beta chains appeared to be HLA-restricted in a later analysis, and the HLA associations seemed to be driven largely by CMV exposure. Specific HLA alleles were associated with over 15,000 TCR beta sequences at a false discovery rate of 0.05 in a later analysis. The 87-base-pair reads could not distinguish some IMGT-functional V segments, including TRBV6-2 and TRBV6-3, so those segments were excluded. Because counts were too low, some 17 rarely observed V segments, including chromosome 9 orphons, were excluded from the earlier analysis of some 590 of the donors. In both the original and validation cohorts, the classifier was reported to diagnose cytomegalovirus status with high specificity and sensitivity.

Reading the germline V gene gives CDR1 LGHNT and CDR2 FRNRAP. The CDR3 starts with the cysteine, ends with the phenylalanine, and has 16 residues. The kept DNA is CDR3 alone, 48 bases in frame from the first base. Ends trimmed: V by 7 bases, J by 0 bases; bases unmatched to a gene: 9. The chain uses TRBV12-5 and TRBJ1-5, with 7 bases aligning to TRBD1. The sequenced material came from PBMCs. This receptor was obtained from a man in his forties in good health and CMV-seropositive. The DNA sequence is TGTGCTAGTGCCCTTGGGACAGATTTTAGCAATCAGCCCCAGCATTTT. Translated, it reads CASALGTDFSNQPQHF.